The present T cell receptor beta chain was sequenced within a study of cytomegalovirus exposure and HLA in healthy donors. Regarding this clone: The antigen remains undetermined.

Study-wide results and limits: What TCR beta sequences reportedly achieved was accurate prediction of HLA-A and HLA-B alleles in most subjects. Some segments of the V type, notably TRBV6-2 and TRBV6-3, were excluded as indistinguishable. Cytomegalovirus association was listed for around 180 TCR beta chains.

The germline V gene encodes CDR1 MNHEY and CDR2 SVGAGI. This CDR3 has 16 amino acids. Trimming cost V 2 bases and J 2 bases; bases outside gene matches: 6. Vbeta (60) and Jbeta (13) primers were used in the PCR. Sequencing was performed with immunoSEQ multiplex PCR; in TCRdb, only in-frame clones are kept and a portion is missing. The table lists about 200,000 clones, around 82% of them singletons. The V and J genes are TRBV6-5 and TRBJ2-5; 9 nucleotides agree with TRBD2. Material: PBMCs. The origin of this receptor is a young woman in good health and CMV-seronegative. The CDR3 nucleotides are TGTGCCAGCAGTTACGTGGCGGGGGGGATACAAGAGACCCAGTACTTC. Translated: CASSYVAGGIQETQYF.